This T cell receptor beta chain stems from a study of OX40 agonist ivuxolimab in advanced cancers. Study as a whole: Administration of intravenous ivuxolimab to patients occurred every 2 weeks at 0.01 to 10 mg/kg. Participants could have had prior anti-PD-1, anti-PD-L1 or anti-CTLA-4 therapy, and approximately 40% had some. Findings and caveats of the study: More expanded clones were seen, on average, in CD8+ T cells than in CD4+.

At cycle 4 day 1, cycle 7 day 1, and baseline, blood was sampled. The CDR3 totals 16 residues. Trimming left V 0 bases short and J 1 base short, with 9 bases between. CDR1 is SGHTA, CDR2 FQGNSA, per germline. Note on this clone: The antigen remains undetermined.

The data were produced by immunoSEQ multiplex PCR, yet TCRdb's version contains in-frame clones alone and is incomplete. This table holds around 80,000 clones, approximately 91% found once. Specimen: CD4+ or CD8+ T cells sorted from blood, collected in a trial of the OX40 agonist ivuxolimab. The chain recombines TRBV7-2 with TRBJ2-2, with D possibly being TRBD1 (6 bases). The source of this sequence is an adult with an advanced solid tumor such as melanoma, head and neck, liver or kidney cancer. In DNA, the CDR3 is TGTGCCAGCAGCTTAGCGATGACAGGGAACACCGGGGAGCTGTTTTTT. It translates to CASSLAMTGNTGELFF.